This TCR beta chain was observed in a study of spatial heterogeneity in lung cancer. Study-wide background: Strong correlation linked TCR transcript counts in tumor regions to a T cell module score derived from matched bulk RNA-seq. Averaged across combinations, each unique TCR and UMI pairing appeared more than ten times in raw reads, which were uncorrected.

The CDR3 is 15 amino acids. V lost 1 base and J lost 0, with 10 bases in between. CDR1 is SGHRS and CDR2 is YFSETQ in the germline V gene. As to this clonotype: Its antigen is not known.

Points from the study as a whole: Intratumoral expanded alpha and beta TCR counts were found to track tumor mutation counts.

The sample's time point: sample taken at primary tumor resection. Tumor, nontumor lung or frozen PBMC supplied whole RNA that was sequenced unsorted. Each TCR cDNA molecule carried a unique molecular identifier. TCRdb analysed the 5' RACE reads with MiXCR anew, one entry per CDR3 protein. This repertoire shows about 6,800 distinct CDR3 sequences, more than 12% found once; its top ten account for 9.8%. V is TRBV5-1 and J is TRBJ1-1; D is undetermined. The specimen comprised lung tumor tissue, sampled at surgery. The TCR comes from a male donor with early-stage non-small cell lung cancer. CDR3 in amino acids: CASSLWAALNTEAFF. The CDR3 DNA reads as TGCGCCAGCAGCTTGTGGGCGGCACTGAACACTGAAGCTTTCTTT.